These 12 T cell receptor beta chains were sequenced from one sample in a study of blood T cell repertoires in COVID-19. Here immunoSEQ multiplex PCR was the method, and the copy in TCRdb shows in-frame clones only, minus some. The sample includes 55,000 to 75,000 clones, approximately 89% of them seen just once. Sequenced material: peripheral blood. These TCRs come from a human donor in a cohort sampled during active COVID-19.

This chain uses TRBV6-5 with TRBJ1-2; 7 bases agree with TRBD1. Losses at the gene ends were 7 bases for V and 8 bases for J; bases not matched to a gene: 4. The CDR3 runs to 11 residues. Germline V gene lookup returns CDR1 MNHEY and CDR2 SVGAGI. This chain's CDR3 is CASIWTGGYTF. DNA for the CDR3: TGTGCCAGCATCTGGACAGGAGGCTACACCTTC.

The V call is TRBV5-1, the J call TRBJ2-6, with D tentatively TRBD1 (5 bases). Trimming took off 3 bases at V and 0 bases at J, with 13 bases between the two ends. Germline V gives CDR1 SGHRS, CDR2 YFSETQ. The CDR3 consists of 17 residues. The CDR3 region is CASSSDRLISGANVLTF. In nucleotides, the CDR3 is TGCGCCAGCAGCTCAGACAGACTCATCTCTGGGGCCAACGTCCTGACTTTC.

The V gene is TRBV18, the J gene TRBJ2-1; D uncertain. CDR1 is KGHSH and CDR2 is LQKENI in the germline V gene. The CDR3 runs to 18 residues. Trimming took off 0 bases at V and 0 bases at J, with 15 bases between the two ends. Written as DNA, the CDR3 is TGTGCCAGCTCACCACCACTTTATAGCCAGAGCTCCTACAATGAGCAGTTCTTC. Its protein product is CASSPPLYSQSSYNEQFF.

The rearrangement uses TRBV6-6 and TRBJ2-5; TRBD2 matches at 8 bases. Per the germline V gene, CDR1 is MNHNY and CDR2 is SVGAGI (reference sequence). V dropped 8 bases and J dropped 3; count of bases not matched to a gene: 14. This CDR3 has 16 amino acids. The CDR3 region has the DNA TGTGCCAGCTTCTCGGGACTAGGGACCCCGAAAGAGACCCAGTACTTC. Protein: CASFSGLGTPKETQYF.

The genes are TRBV24-1 and TRBJ2-3, with 9 bases aligning to TRBD2. Trimming removed 10 bases from V and 4 bases from J; junction bases left unmatched: 11. This CDR3 is built from 15 residues. Germline V gene data show CDR1 as KGHDR and CDR2 as SFDVKD. In nucleotides, the CDR3 is TGTGCCACGGGTTCAGCGGGGGGAGGGGCAGATACGCAGTATTTT. Protein: CATGSAGGGADTQYF.

V gene TRBV5-8 combines with J gene TRBJ2-1; 12 bases fit TRBD2. The CDR3 sequence is 15 residues long. The J segment lost 8 bases and the V segment lost 2 bases, leaving 5 bases of the junction unmatched. The V gene's germline CDR1 is SGHTS and CDR2 YDEGEE. CDR3 residues: CASSLGLAGKDEQFF. CDR3 nucleotides: TGTGCCAGCAGCTTAGGACTAGCGGGGAAGGATGAGCAGTTCTTC.

V and J are TRBV6-5 and TRBJ2-7, with 11 bases aligning to TRBD1. CDR1 is MNHEY and CDR2 is SVGAGI in the germline V gene. The ends lost 2 bases at V and 0 bases at J; junction bases unmatched: 0. The CDR3 contains 15 residues. CDR3: CASSYGTGGSYEQYF. The CDR3 region has the DNA TGTGCCAGCAGTTACGGGACAGGGGGCTCCTACGAGCAGTACTTC.

V gene TRBV5-4 combines with J gene TRBJ1-2, with unresolved D. The CDR3 runs to 14 residues. V was cut by 1 base and J by 1 base, with 8 bases left in between. The V gene's germline CDR1 is SGHNT and CDR2 YYREEE (reference sequence). The CDR3 sequence is CASSLPRFNYGYTF. The CDR3 nucleotides are TGTGCCAGCAGCTTGCCCAGGTTTAACTATGGCTACACCTTC. The entire variable domain, with the rest obtained from reference TRBV5-4 and TRBJ1-2, is as follows: ETGVTQSPTHLIKTRGQQVTLRCSSQSGHNTVSWYQQALGQGPQFIFQYYREEENGRGNFPPRFSGLQFPNYSSELNVNALELDDSALYLCASSLPRFNYGYTFGSGTRLTVV.

Regarding this clone: An end of the junction does not agree with germline; a read error may underlie this. The J gene is TRBJ2-7, the V gene TRBV7-2; 14 bases are a match to TRBD2. This CDR3 contains 16 residues. Per germline, CDR1 SGHTA and CDR2 FQGNSA. Written as DNA, the CDR3 is TGTGCCAGCAGCTTAGGCCAAGGACTAGCGGGGGGCGGAGGCGACTTC. The encoded protein is CASSLGQGLAGGGGDF.

J is TRBJ1-1 and V is TRBV4-3; D ambiguous. The germline V and J ends were trimmed by 0 bases and 3 bases, with 11 bases remaining between them. This CDR3 comprises 15 residues. Germline-derived CDR1 and CDR2 are LGHNA and YSLEER. The CDR3: CASSQDRRSHTEAFF. CDR3 bases: TGCGCCAGCAGCCAAGACCGGAGGTCGCACACTGAAGCTTTCTTT.

This clone has a single count. The V and J genes are TRBV15 and TRBJ2-5; possible D gene TRBD2, 6 bases. V lost 2 bases to trimming and J lost 1 base, with 8 bases between them. In germline, CDR1 is LNHNV, CDR2 YYDKDF (reference sequence). The CDR3 contains 14 residues. The chain's CDR3 is CATSRRLGQETQYF. Written as DNA, the CDR3 is TGTGCCACCAGCAGACGACTAGGCCAAGAGACCCAGTACTTC.

The CDR3 sequence is CASSPDRGRNQPQHF. CDR3 in DNA: TGTGCCAGCAGTCCAGACAGGGGGCGCAATCAGCCCCAGCATTTT. This rearrangement joins TRBV27 to TRBJ1-5; 10 positions agree with TRBD1. CDR3 length equals 15 residues. The germline CDR1 and CDR2 sequences are MNHEY and SMNVEV (reference sequence). V gave up 5 bases and J gave up 2 bases; unmatched junction bases: 3.